This TCR beta chain comes out of a study of T cell repertoires in ileal Crohn's disease. Background on the study: Every patient was operated on for stricturing (around 61%) or penetrating (about 39%) complications. Whole-study results and caveats: All patients with clonality above 26.8% had endoscopic recurrence. Sorted CD8 T cells held more high-frequency clones than CD4. Compared with non-smokers, active smokers at surgery showed more clonal expansions.

Assay used: immunoSEQ multiplex PCR; TCRdb lists only in-frame clones, some missing. The top ten hold under 7% of the sample, which has more than 11,000 clones, about 73% seen once. The CDR3 is made up of 16 amino acids. V trimming: 0 bases; J trimming: 0 bases; junction bases outside the gene matches: 3. The germline V gene encodes CDR1 LNHNV and CDR2 YYDKDF (reference sequence). On this clone: The antigen is not known.

Sequencing was done on a sample of ileal tissue. This sequence was found in an adult with Crohn's disease. V is TRBV15 and J is TRBJ2-7; 9 bases match TRBD1. The CDR3 reads CATSRDWDRASYEQYF. CDR3 nucleotides: TGTGCCACCAGCAGAGATTGGGACAGGGCCTCCTACGAGCAGTACTTC.